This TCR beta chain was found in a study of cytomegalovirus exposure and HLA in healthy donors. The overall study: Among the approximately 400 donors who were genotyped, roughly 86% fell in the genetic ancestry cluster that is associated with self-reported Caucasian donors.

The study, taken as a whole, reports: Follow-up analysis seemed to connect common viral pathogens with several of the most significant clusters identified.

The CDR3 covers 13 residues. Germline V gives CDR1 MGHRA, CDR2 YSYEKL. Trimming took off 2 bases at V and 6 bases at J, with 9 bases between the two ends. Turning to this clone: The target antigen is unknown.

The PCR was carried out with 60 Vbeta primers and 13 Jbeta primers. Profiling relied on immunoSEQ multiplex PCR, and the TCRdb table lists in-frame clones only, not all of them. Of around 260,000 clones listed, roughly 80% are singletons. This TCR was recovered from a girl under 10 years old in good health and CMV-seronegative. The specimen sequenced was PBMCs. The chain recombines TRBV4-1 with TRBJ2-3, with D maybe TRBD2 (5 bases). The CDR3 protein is CASSQLKRDTQYF. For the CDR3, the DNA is TGCGCCAGCAGCCAACTTAAGCGGGATACGCAGTATTTT.